Sequencing of this TCR beta chain was carried out in a study of blood T cell repertoires in COVID-19 (dated by TCRdb to 2018 to 2020). Context from the whole study: The collaborator samples originated in the United States, Italy and Spain and spanned the acute and convalescent phases of COVID-19. Subjects who had been exposed to COVID-19, were actively infected with it, or had recovered from it provided the deeply sampled blood TCRbeta repertoires that made up the dataset. The repertoires were released in a freely available public database meant as a resource for research on the immune response to SARS-CoV-2. The prospective study material was composed of cDNA or gDNA derived from T cells, B-cell-depleted T cells, or PBMCs. Nearly every sample came with metadata listing a de-identified subject ID, COVID-19 status, age in years and sex. Samples came from the ongoing ImmuneRACE study (first 160 participants) plus 1,254 subjects from 6 global collaborators. HLA class I and class II types, where available, came from metadata supplied by the sample provider rather than from assay-based typing. Findings and caveats that apply to the study as a whole: How much clinical and demographic metadata was included differed by source and by participant, and the metadata was provided uncurated.

One collaborating source in Seattle enrolled patients during active infection and followed them longitudinally through the course of disease. Each collaborating institution followed its own protocols to collect whole blood in K2EDTA tubes. Collaborator samples were shipped for TCRbeta analysis as frozen whole blood, isolated PBMCs, or DNA extracted from either sample type. The germline V gene supplies CDR1 MGHRA and CDR2 YSYEKL. V is shortened by 3 bases, J by 3 bases, and the region joining them spans 16 bases. From the cysteine through the phenylalanine, the CDR3 covers 16 amino acids. CDR3 DNA is the only sequence kept; it has 48 bases, read in frame from the first base. In the case of this clone: This receptor's antigen is unknown. Per-nucleotide qualities are absent, and no much larger clonotype sits a single base away.

The immunoSEQ Assay, a bias-controlled multiplex PCR, was used to amplify TCRbeta CDR3 regions from genomic DNA. On the authors' methods: Within the assay, amplification of reference gene primers was used to estimate how many nucleated cells each sample contained. Sequence reads were collapsed and filtered to measure the absolute abundance of every unique TCRbeta CDR3 rearrangement. For each sample, productive Simpson clonality was calculated as the square root of Simpson's diversity index across productive rearrangements. TCRdb obtained this table from immuneACCESS and retained in-frame rearrangements with V and J assigned. These tables miss some clones; where compared with another copy, unresolved V genes account for less than half of the shortfall, and the remainder is unexplained. V, J and clone size reflect that table, while D and trimming were determined from the DNA. A total of 100,000 to 150,000 clones appear in this sample, more than 75% of them only once. The top ten clonotypes cover roughly an eighth of the sample.

Rearrangement joined TRBV4-1 to TRBJ2-3, with TRBD2 perhaps the D gene, on 7 matching bases. The sequenced sample was peripheral blood. The sequence was obtained from a woman aged 70-85 years with COVID-19, enrolled during active disease. The CDR3 in this case is CASSQTGGGRTDTQYF. The nucleotides are TGCGCCAGCAGCCAGACCGGGGGCGGGAGAACAGATACGCAGTATTTT.